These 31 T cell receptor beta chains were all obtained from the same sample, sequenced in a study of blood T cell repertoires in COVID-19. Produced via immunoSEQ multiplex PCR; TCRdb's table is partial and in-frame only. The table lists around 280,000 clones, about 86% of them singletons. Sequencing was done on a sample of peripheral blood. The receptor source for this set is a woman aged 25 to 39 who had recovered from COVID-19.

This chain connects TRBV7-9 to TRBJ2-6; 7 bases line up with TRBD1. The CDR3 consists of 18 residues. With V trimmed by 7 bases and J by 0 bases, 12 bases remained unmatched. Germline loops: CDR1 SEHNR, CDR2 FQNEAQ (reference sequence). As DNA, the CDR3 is TGTGCCAGCAACAGGAGGACAGGCGATTCCTCTGGGGCCAACGTCCTGACTTTC. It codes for CASNRRTGDSSGANVLTF.

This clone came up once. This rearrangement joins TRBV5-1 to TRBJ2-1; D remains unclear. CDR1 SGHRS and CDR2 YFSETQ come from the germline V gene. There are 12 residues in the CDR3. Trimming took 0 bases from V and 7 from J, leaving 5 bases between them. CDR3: CASSLDGNEQFF. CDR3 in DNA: TGCGCCAGCAGCTTGGACGGGAATGAGCAGTTCTTC.

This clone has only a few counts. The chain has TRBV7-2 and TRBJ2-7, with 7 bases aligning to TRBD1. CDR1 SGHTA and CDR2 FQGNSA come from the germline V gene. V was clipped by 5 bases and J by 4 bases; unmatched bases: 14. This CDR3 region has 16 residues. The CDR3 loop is CASSVQTGTEKYEQYF. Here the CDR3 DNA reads TGTGCCAGCAGCGTCCAAACGGGGACAGAAAAATACGAGCAGTACTTC.

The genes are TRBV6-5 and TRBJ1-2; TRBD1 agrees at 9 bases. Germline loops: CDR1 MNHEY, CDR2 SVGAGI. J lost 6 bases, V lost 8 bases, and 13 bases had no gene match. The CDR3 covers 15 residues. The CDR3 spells CASGHRDRDRNGYTF. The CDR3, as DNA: TGTGCCAGCGGACACCGGGACAGGGACAGGAATGGCTACACCTTC.

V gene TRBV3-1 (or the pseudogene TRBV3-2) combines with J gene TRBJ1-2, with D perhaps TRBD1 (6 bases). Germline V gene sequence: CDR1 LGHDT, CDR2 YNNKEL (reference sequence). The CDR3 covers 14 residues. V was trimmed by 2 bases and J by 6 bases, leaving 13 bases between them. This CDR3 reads CASSQSLRTDGYTF. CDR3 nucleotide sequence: TGTGCCAGCAGCCAATCACTCCGGACAGATGGCTACACCTTC.

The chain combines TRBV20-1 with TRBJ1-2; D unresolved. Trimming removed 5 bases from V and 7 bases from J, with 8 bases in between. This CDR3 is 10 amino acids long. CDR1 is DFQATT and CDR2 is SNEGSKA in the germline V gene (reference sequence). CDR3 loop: CSARGTGYTF. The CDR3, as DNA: TGCAGTGCTCGGGGTACTGGCTACACCTTC.

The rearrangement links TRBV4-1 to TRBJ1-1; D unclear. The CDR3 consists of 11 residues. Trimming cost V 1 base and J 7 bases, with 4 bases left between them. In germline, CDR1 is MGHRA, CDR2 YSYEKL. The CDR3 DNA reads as TGCGCCAGCAGCCAAGGAGTTGAAGCTTTCTTT. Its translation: CASSQGVEAFF.

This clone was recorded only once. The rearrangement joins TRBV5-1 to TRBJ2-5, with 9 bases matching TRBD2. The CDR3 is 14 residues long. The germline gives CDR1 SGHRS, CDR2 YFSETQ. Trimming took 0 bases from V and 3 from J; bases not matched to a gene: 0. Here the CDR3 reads CASSLVAGEETQYF. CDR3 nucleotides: TGCGCCAGCAGCTTGGTAGCGGGGGAAGAGACCCAGTACTTC.

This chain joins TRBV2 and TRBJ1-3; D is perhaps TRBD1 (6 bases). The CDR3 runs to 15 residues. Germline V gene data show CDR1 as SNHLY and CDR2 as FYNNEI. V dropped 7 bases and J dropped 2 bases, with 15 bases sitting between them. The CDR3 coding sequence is TGTGCCAGCAAAAGCGGACAGTCTGCTGGAAACACCATATATTTT. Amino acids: CASKSGQSAGNTIYF.

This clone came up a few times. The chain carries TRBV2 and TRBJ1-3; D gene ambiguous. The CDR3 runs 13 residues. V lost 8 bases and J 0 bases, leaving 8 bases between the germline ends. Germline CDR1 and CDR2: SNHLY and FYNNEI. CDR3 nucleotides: TGTGCCAGCCTTCAGGACTCTGGAAACACCATATATTTT. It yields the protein CASLQDSGNTIYF.

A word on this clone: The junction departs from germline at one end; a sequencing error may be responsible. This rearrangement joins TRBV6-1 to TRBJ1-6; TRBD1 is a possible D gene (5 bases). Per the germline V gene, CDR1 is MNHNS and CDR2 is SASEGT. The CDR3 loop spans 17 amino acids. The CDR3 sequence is CASREKPGPRGNSPFHF. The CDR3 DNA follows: TGTGCCAGCAGAGAAAAACCCGGGCCCCGGGGGAATTCACCCTTCCACTTT.

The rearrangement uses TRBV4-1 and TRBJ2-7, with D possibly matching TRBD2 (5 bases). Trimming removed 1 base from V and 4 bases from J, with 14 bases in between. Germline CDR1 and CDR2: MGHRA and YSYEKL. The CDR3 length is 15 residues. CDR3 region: CASSQVVGATYEQYF. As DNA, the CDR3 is TGCGCCAGCAGCCAAGTTGTGGGAGCGACTTACGAGCAGTACTTC.

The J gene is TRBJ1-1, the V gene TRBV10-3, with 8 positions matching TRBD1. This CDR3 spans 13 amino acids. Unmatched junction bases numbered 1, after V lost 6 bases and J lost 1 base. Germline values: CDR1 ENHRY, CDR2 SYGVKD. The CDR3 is CAISTGGNTEAFF. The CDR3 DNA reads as TGTGCCATCAGCACAGGGGGGAACACTGAAGCTTTCTTT.

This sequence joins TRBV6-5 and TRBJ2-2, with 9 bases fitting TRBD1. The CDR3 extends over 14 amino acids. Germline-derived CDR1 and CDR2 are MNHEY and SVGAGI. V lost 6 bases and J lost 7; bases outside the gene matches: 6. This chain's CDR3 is CASRSTGGSGELFF. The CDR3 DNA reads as TGTGCCAGCAGATCTACAGGGGGCAGCGGGGAGCTGTTTTTT.

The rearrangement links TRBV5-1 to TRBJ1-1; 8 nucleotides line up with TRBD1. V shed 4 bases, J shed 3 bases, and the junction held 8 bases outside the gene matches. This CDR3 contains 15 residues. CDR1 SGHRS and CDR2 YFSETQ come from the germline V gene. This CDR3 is CASSPTWTGHTEAFF. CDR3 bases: TGCGCCAGCAGCCCCACTTGGACAGGGCACACTGAAGCTTTCTTT.

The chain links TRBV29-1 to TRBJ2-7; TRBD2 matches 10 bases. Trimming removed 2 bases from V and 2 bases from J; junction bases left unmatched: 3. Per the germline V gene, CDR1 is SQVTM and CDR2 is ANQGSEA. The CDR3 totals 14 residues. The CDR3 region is CSVETAGGPYEQYF. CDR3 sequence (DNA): TGCAGCGTTGAAACAGCGGGAGGGCCCTACGAGCAGTACTTC.

The CDR3 DNA sequence: TGTGCCAGCAGTTACTCGACAGGGTTCACTGAAGCTTTCTTT. Its protein is CASSYSTGFTEAFF. The chain is built from TRBV6-5 and TRBJ1-1, with 7 bases identical to TRBD1. The germline CDR1 and CDR2 sequences are MNHEY and SVGAGI. There are 14 residues in the CDR3. Trimming removed 0 bases from V and 4 bases from J; junction bases left unmatched: 2.

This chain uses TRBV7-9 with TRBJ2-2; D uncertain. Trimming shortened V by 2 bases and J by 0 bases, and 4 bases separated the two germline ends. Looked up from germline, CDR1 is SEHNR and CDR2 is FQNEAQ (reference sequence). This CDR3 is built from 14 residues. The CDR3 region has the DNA TGTGCCAGCAGCTTAAACACGAACACCGGGGAGCTGTTTTTT. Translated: CASSLNTNTGELFF.

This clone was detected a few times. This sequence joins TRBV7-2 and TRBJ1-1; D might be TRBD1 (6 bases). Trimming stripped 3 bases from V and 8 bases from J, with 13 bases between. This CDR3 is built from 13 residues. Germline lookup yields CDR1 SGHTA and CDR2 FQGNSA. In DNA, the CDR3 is TGTGCCAGCAGCTTTCTTGGAGACAGGGAAGCTTTCTTT. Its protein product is CASSFLGDREAFF.

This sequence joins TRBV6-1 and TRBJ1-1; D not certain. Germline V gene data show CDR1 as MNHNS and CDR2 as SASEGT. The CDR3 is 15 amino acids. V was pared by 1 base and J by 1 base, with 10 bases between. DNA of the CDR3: TGTGCCAGCAGTGAAGATAGCGGCGGGAACACTGAAGCTTTCTTT. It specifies CASSEDSGGNTEAFF.

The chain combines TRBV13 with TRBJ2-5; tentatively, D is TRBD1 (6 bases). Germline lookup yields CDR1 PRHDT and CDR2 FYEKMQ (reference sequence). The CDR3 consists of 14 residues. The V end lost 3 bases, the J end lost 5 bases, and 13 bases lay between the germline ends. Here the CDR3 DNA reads TGTGCCAGCAGCTTCGACAGGCTGGGGGAGACCCAGTACTTC. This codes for CASSFDRLGETQYF.

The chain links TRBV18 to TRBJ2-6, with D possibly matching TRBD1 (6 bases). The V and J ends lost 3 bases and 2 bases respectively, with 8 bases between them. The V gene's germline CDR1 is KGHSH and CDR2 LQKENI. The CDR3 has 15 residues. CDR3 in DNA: TGTGCCAGCTCACCCTCAGGGGCTGGGGCCAACGTCCTGACTTTC. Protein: CASSPSGAGANVLTF. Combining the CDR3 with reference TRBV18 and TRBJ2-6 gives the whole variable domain NAGVMQNPRHLVRRRGQEARLRCSPMKGHSHVYWYRQLPEEGLKFMVYLQKENIIDESGMPKERFSAEFPKEGPSILRIQQVVRGDSAAYFCASSPSGAGANVLTFGAGSRLTVL.

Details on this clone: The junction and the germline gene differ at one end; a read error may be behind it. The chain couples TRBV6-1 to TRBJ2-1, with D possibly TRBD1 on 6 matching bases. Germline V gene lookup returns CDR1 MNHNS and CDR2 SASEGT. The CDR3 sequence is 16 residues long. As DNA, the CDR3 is TGTGCCAGCAGGGAAGGTAGGGGGTCCTTCTACAATGAGCAGTTCTTC. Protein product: CASREGRGSFYNEQFF.

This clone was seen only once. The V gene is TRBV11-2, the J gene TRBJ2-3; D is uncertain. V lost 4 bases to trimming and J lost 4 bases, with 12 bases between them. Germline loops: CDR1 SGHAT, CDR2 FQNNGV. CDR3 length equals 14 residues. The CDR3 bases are TGTGCCAGCAGCTCGTTTTCACGGGCAGATACGCAGTATTTT. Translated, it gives CASSSFSRADTQYF.

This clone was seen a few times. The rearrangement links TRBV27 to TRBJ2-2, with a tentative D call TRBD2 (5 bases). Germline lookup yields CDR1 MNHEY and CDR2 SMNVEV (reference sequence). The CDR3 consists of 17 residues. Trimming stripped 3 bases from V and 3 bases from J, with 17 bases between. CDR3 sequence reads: CASSFVYSGRDTGELFF. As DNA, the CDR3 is TGTGCCAGCAGTTTTGTATATTCGGGGAGAGACACCGGGGAGCTGTTTTTT.

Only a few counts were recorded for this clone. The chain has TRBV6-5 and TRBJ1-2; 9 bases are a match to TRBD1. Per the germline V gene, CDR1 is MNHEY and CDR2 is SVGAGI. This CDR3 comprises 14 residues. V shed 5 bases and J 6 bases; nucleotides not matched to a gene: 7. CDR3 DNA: TGTGCCAGCAGTCGCCCGGGACAGGGCCATGGCTACACCTTC. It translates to CASSRPGQGHGYTF.

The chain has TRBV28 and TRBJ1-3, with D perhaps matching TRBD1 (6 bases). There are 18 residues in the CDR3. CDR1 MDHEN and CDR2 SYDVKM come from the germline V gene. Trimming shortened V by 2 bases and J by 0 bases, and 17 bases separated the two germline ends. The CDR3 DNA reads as TGTGCCAGCAGTTTACCCCCGGGGGGCAGAAGCTCTGGAAACACCATATATTTT. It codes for CASSLPPGGRSSGNTIYF.

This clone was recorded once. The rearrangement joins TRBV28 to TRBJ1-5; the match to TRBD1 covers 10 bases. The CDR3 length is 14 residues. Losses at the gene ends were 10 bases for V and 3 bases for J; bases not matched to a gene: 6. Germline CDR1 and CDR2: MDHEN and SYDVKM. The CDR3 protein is CATGQGVDNQPQHF. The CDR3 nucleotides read TGTGCCACCGGACAGGGGGTCGACAATCAGCCCCAGCATTTT.

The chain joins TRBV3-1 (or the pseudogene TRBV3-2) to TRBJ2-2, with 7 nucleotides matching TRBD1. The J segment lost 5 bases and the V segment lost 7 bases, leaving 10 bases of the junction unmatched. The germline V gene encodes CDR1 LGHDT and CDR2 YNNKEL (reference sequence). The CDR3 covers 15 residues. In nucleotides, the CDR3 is TGTGCCAGCAACAACCACGCGACAGGGACCGGGGAGCTGTTTTTT. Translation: CASNNHATGTGELFF.

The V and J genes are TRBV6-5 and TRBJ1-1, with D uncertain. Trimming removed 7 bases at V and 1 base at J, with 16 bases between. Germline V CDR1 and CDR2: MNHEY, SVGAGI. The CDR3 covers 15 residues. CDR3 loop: CASILRPSANTEAFF. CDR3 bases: TGTGCCAGCATCCTACGGCCCAGCGCGAACACTGAAGCTTTCTTT.

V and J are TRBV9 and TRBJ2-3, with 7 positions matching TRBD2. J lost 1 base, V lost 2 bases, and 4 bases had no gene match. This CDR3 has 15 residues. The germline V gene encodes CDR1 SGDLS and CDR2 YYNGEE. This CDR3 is CASSVGAGGTDTQYF. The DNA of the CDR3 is TGTGCCAGCAGCGTGGGTGCGGGGGGCACAGATACGCAGTATTTT.